This paragraph reports one TCR beta chain. Here immunoSEQ multiplex PCR was the method, and the copy in TCRdb shows in-frame clones only, minus some. The data show 87,000 or so clones, with 80% to 90% seen just once and approximately 10% held by the top ten. The sample originates from a study of blood T cell repertoires in COVID-19. Study at large: Some COVID-19 samples were acute and others convalescent; all came from the United States, Italy and Spain.

Trimming pared 1 base from V and 3 bases from J, leaving 13 bases between. Germline values: CDR1 SGHAT, CDR2 FQNNGV. The CDR3 has 15 amino acids. Sequencing was performed on peripheral blood. V usage is TRBV11-2 and J usage is TRBJ2-7, with a tentative D call TRBD1 (7 bases). This receptor was taken from an elderly man with acute or convalescent COVID-19. The DNA of the CDR3 is TGTGCCAGCAGCTTAGGTTTCCAGGGGGGCTACGAGCAGTACTTC. It specifies CASSLGFQGGYEQYF.